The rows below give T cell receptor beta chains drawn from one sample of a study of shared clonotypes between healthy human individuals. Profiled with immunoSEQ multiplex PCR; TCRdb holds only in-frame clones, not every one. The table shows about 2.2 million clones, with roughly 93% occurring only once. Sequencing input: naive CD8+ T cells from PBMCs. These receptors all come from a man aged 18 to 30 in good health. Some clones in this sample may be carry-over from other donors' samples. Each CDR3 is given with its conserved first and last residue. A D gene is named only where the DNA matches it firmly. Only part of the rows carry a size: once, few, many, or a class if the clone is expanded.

CASSFVQGSSYEQYF TGTGCCAGCAGTTTTGTACAGGGGTCCTCCTACGAGCAGTACTTC TRBD1 . TRBJ2-7 TRBV28
CASSVDPSGSTDTQYF TGTGCCAGCAGCGTAGATCCTAGCGGGAGTACAGATACGCAGTATTTT TRBD2 . TRBJ2-3 TRBV9
CASSLTHLRGTEAFF TGTGCCAGCAGTTTAACCCATCTTCGGGGCACTGAAGCTTTCTTT . . TRBJ1-1 TRBV27
CARTGRNYEQYF TGTGCCAGAACGGGTCGTAACTACGAGCAGTACTTC . few TRBJ2-7 TRBV21-1
CASSGLAGGPRNEQFF TGTGCCAGCAGCGGACTAGCGGGGGGTCCACGGAATGAGCAGTTCTTC TRBD2 . TRBJ2-1 TRBV9
CASSPSGVLDTQYF TGCGCCAGCAGCCCCTCGGGAGTATTAGATACGCAGTATTTT . . TRBJ2-3 TRBV5-1
CASSPRDRVSYEQYF TGTGCCAGCAGCCCAAGAGACAGGGTTTCCTACGAGCAGTACTTC TRBD1 . TRBJ2-7 TRBV11-1
CASSVGQKPNEQYF TGTGCCAGCAGCGTAGGACAAAAGCCGAACGAGCAGTACTTC . . TRBJ2-7 TRBV9
CASSLTRDRGVSGYTF TGTGCCAGCAGTCTCACCCGGGACAGGGGTGTGAGTGGCTACACCTTC TRBD1 . TRBJ1-2 TRBV6-6
CASSHPGSFDEQYF TGCGCCAGCAGCCATCCGGGGTCGTTTGACGAGCAGTACTTC . . TRBJ2-7 TRBV4-1
CASSQGTGLGEAFF TGCGCCAGCAGCCAAGGGACAGGGCTGGGTGAAGCTTTCTTT TRBD1 . TRBJ1-1 TRBV4-1
CASSPDPGINSPLHF TGTGCCAGCAGCCCCGACCCGGGTATTAATTCACCCCTCCACTTT . . TRBJ1-6 TRBV7-6
CASSLGETEAFF TGTGCCAGCAGTTTAGGGGAGACTGAAGCTTTCTTT . . TRBJ1-1 TRBV28
CASIPRARQRYEGYTF TGTGCCAGTATTCCCAGAGCCCGACAGAGGTATGAAGGCTACACCTTC . once TRBJ1-2 TRBV19
CATSPGQGDNEKLFF TGTGCCACCAGCCCGGGACAGGGGGATAATGAAAAACTGTTTTTT TRBD1 . TRBJ1-4 TRBV15
CASSYEGSGDQPQHF TGTGCCAGCAGCTACGAGGGGTCTGGGGATCAGCCCCAGCATTTT . . TRBJ1-5 TRBV28
CASSLLWAKPPDTQYF TGTGCCAGCAGTTTATTGTGGGCCAAACCTCCAGATACGCAGTATTTT . . TRBJ2-3 TRBV27
CASSQVLRVAETQYF TGCGCCAGCAGCCAAGTTCTCAGGGTGGCAGAGACCCAGTACTTC . . TRBJ2-5 TRBV4-1
CASSDPGGLYYEQYF TGTGCCAGCAGTGACCCAGGGGGCCTCTACTACGAGCAGTACTTC TRBD1 . TRBJ2-7 TRBV25-1
CASSTLGRAVNEKLFF TGTGCCAGCAGCACATTAGGGAGGGCAGTTAATGAAAAACTGTTTTTT . . TRBJ1-4 TRBV11-2
CSVDQGEAGNTIYF TGCAGCGTTGATCAGGGGGAGGCTGGAAACACCATATATTTT TRBD1 . TRBJ1-3 TRBV29-1
CASSLGQGQFADTQYF TGCGCCAGCAGCTTGGGGCAGGGTCAATTTGCAGATACGCAGTATTTT . . TRBJ2-3 TRBV5-1
CASSFSRTDERGQLNIQYF TGTGCCAGCAGCTTCTCTCGGACAGATGAAAGGGGACAGCTAAACATTCAGTACTTC TRBD1 . TRBJ2-4 TRBV7-2
CASSLSGTVAFF TGTGCCAGCAGCTTGTCCGGGACAGTAGCTTTCTTT TRBD1 . TRBJ1-1 TRBV7-9
CASSLGPGGQPQHF TGTGCCAGCAGCTTGGGACCCGGGGGACAGCCCCAGCATTTT . . TRBJ1-5 TRBV5-6
CASSLYTGGHTDTQYF TGTGCCAGCAGTTTATACACAGGAGGACACACAGATACGCAGTATTTT . . TRBJ2-3 TRBV28
CASTDTADYTGELFF TGTGCCAGCACGGATACGGCGGATTACACCGGGGAGCTGTTTTTT . . TRBJ2-2 TRBV27
CASSLVRHPLSYEQYF TGTGCCAGCAGCTTAGTTCGGCACCCCCTGAGCTACGAGCAGTACTTC . . TRBJ2-7 TRBV7-9
CASSSGQTYEQYF TGTGCCAGCAGCTCGGGACAGACCTACGAGCAGTACTTC TRBD1 . TRBJ2-7 TRBV13
CASSPQGILGPGELFF TGTGCCAGCAGTCCCCAGGGTATTTTAGGTCCCGGGGAGCTGTTTTTT . . TRBJ2-2 TRBV27
CASSVHRDHRDTGELFF TGTGCCAGCAGCGTGCACCGGGACCATAGGGACACCGGGGAGCTGTTTTTT . . TRBJ2-2 TRBV7-8
CASSVVGGAYNEQFF TGTGCCAGCAGCGTAGTGGGCGGCGCCTACAATGAGCAGTTCTTC . . TRBJ2-1 TRBV9
CASSQVLWGADYEQYF TGCGCCAGCAGCCAAGTGTTATGGGGGGCCGACTACGAGCAGTACTTC . . TRBJ2-7 TRBV4-3
CASSPLEGISSYNEQFF TGTGCCAGCAGTCCTCTGGAGGGAATTAGCTCCTACAATGAGCAGTTCTTC . . TRBJ2-1 TRBV27
CASSLRHNNQPQHF TGTGCCAGCAGTTTGAGGCATAACAATCAGCCCCAGCATTTT . . TRBJ1-5 TRBV28
CASSPSDRAGNTIYF TGCGCCAGCAGCCCATCGGACAGAGCTGGAAACACCATATATTTT . . TRBJ1-3 TRBV4-3
CASSMGLQEQFF TGTGCCAGTAGTATGGGGCTGCAAGAGCAGTTCTTC . . TRBJ2-1 TRBV19
CASSAYGATTDTQYF TGTGCCAGCAGCGCATATGGGGCCACCACAGATACGCAGTATTTT . . TRBJ2-3 TRBV9
CASTWGVSYNEQFF TGTGCCAGCACCTGGGGGGTCTCCTACAATGAGCAGTTCTTC . . TRBJ2-1 TRBV5-6
CASSGYNEQFF TGTGCCAGCAGCGGCTACAATGAGCAGTTCTTC . once TRBJ2-1 TRBV28
CASSARRGFAYEQYF TGTGCCAGCAGCGCCCGCAGGGGGTTCGCCTACGAGCAGTACTTC TRBD1 . TRBJ2-7 TRBV7-2
CASSFWGNVLTF TGTGCCAGCAGTTTCTGGGGGAACGTCCTGACTTTC . . TRBJ2-6 TRBV27
CASRLGYPDRKDQAFF TGTGCAAGTCGCTTAGGTTACCCGGACAGGAAAGATCAAGCTTTCTTT . few TRBJ1-1 TRBV12-2
CASSLWDRSYEQYF TGTGCCAGTAGTCTCTGGGACCGGTCCTACGAGCAGTACTTC . . TRBJ2-7 TRBV19
CASSVAWRPHLDNEQFF TGTGCCAGCAGCGTAGCGTGGCGGCCCCACTTGGACAATGAGCAGTTCTTC . . TRBJ2-1 TRBV9
CASIDSTRGRELFF TGTGCCAGCATTGATTCAACGCGGGGGCGGGAGCTGTTTTTT . . TRBJ2-2 TRBV2
CASSPRDSRNSNQPQHF TGTGCCAGCTCACCACGGGACAGCCGAAATAGCAATCAGCCCCAGCATTTT TRBD1 . TRBJ1-5 TRBV18
CASSGMATENTEAFF TGTGCCAGCAGTGGAATGGCGACAGAGAACACTGAAGCTTTCTTT . . TRBJ1-1 TRBV9
CAWSEPAQETQYF TGTGCCTGGAGTGAGCCAGCCCAAGAGACCCAGTACTTC . . TRBJ2-5 TRBV30
CASRPVNTGELFF TGTGCCAGCAGGCCGGTGAACACCGGGGAGCTGTTTTTT . once TRBJ2-2 TRBV7-9
CASSIGPSVKNIQYF TGTGCCAGTAGTATAGGGCCTAGCGTTAAAAACATTCAGTACTTC . . TRBJ2-4 TRBV19
CAIDRTGGSPAGELFF TGTGCCATAGATAGGACAGGGGGCTCCCCTGCCGGGGAGCTGTTTTTT TRBD1 . TRBJ2-2 TRBV2
CASSWDIYEAFF TGTGCCAGCAGTTGGGACATATATGAAGCTTTCTTT . . TRBJ1-1 TRBV2
CASLTDRGYEQYF TGTGCCAGCTTAACCGACAGGGGCTACGAGCAGTACTTC TRBD1 . TRBJ2-7 TRBV2
CAIGWQGQETQYF TGTGCCATCGGGTGGCAGGGCCAAGAGACCCAGTACTTC . . TRBJ2-5 TRBV6-5
CASSPGRGEWAQHF TGTGCCAGCAGCCCCGGACGGGGGGAATGGGCCCAGCATTTT . . TRBJ1-5 TRBV7-9
CASSVEPGQTYEQYF TGTGCCAGCAGCGTAGAGCCAGGTCAGACCTACGAGCAGTACTTC . . TRBJ2-7 TRBV9
CASSQDQASGRSYEQYF TGCGCCAGCAGCCAAGATCAGGCTAGCGGGAGATCCTACGAGCAGTACTTC TRBD2 . TRBJ2-7 TRBV4-1
CSAILWGTEKYNEQFF TGCAGCGCAATCCTTTGGGGGACAGAGAAGTACAATGAGCAGTTCTTC TRBD1 . TRBJ2-1 TRBV29-1
CASSPRQGAHTGELFF TGTGCCAGCAGCCCCCGACAGGGAGCGCACACCGGGGAGCTGTTTTTT TRBD1 . TRBJ2-2 TRBV7-3